Below, 24 T cell receptor beta chains from the same sample are listed, as sequenced in a study of blood T cell repertoires in COVID-19. The assay was immunoSEQ multiplex PCR, and TCRdb's table has in-frame clones only and misses some. The sample carries about 340,000 clones, around 80% recorded once. Sample: peripheral blood. The source is a man between 25 and 39 years old with active or convalescent COVID-19.

The V gene is TRBV11-3, the J gene TRBJ2-2; 8 positions match TRBD1. The ends lost 3 bases at V and 5 bases at J; junction bases unmatched: 2. CDR3 size: 14 residues. CDR1 is SGHNT, CDR2 YENEEA, per germline. The CDR3 coding sequence is TGTGCCAGCAGCTTCCAGGGGGCAACCGGGGAGCTGTTTTTT. This sequence encodes CASSFQGATGELFF.

This clone occurred a few times. In DNA, the CDR3 is TGTGCCAGCGGTCCCGGGACAGGGGGTGTTCCTGGGGCCAACGTCCTGACTTTC. This translates into CASGPGTGGVPGANVLTF. The chain recombines TRBV6-6 with TRBJ2-6; 11 nucleotides line up with TRBD1. Losses at the gene ends were 8 bases for V and 2 bases for J; bases not matched to a gene: 11. This CDR3 spans 18 amino acids. In germline, CDR1 is MNHNY, CDR2 SVGAGI (reference sequence).

This clone appeared once. The J gene is TRBJ1-4, the V gene TRBV13, with TRBD1 as a possible D gene (5 bases). Deletions cut 4 bases from V and 4 bases from J, with 13 bases between. CDR3 size: 15 residues. The germline V gene encodes CDR1 PRHDT and CDR2 FYEKMQ (reference sequence). The CDR3: CASSSGHLYNEKLFF. CDR3 nucleotides: TGTGCCAGCAGCTCCGGACACTTATATAATGAAAAACTGTTTTTT.

The J gene is TRBJ2-3, the V gene TRBV7-9; 8 bases line up with TRBD2. The CDR3 totals 19 residues. V shed 3 bases and J 0 bases; nucleotides not matched to a gene: 14. Germline CDR1 is SEHNR and CDR2 is FQNEAQ (reference sequence). CDR3: CASSFDRELAGPSTDTQYF. The CDR3 coding sequence is TGTGCCAGCAGCTTTGATCGGGAGTTAGCGGGACCTAGCACAGATACGCAGTATTTT.

CDR3 sequence reads: CASSEVRLFGELFF. The CDR3 DNA is TGTGCCAGCAGTGAAGTAAGACTCTTCGGGGAGCTGTTTTTT. The genes are TRBV25-1 and TRBJ2-2; D remains ambiguous. The CDR3 is made up of 14 amino acids. Per germline, CDR1 MGHDK and CDR2 SYGVNS. V lost 2 bases, J lost 7 bases, and 11 bases lay in between.

The table lists this clone with a few counts. The rearrangement uses TRBV11-2 and TRBJ2-7; D remains ambiguous. There are 15 residues in the CDR3. V lost 3 bases, J lost 4 bases, and 16 bases lay in between. Germline CDR1 reads SGHAT; CDR2 reads FQNNGV. This CDR3 reads CASSFSTTSLYEQYF. As DNA, the CDR3 is TGTGCCAGCAGCTTTTCAACGACAAGTCTGTACGAGCAGTACTTC.

The V gene is TRBV4-1, the J gene TRBJ2-7; weak D call: TRBD2 (5 bases). The ends were cut back, 0 bases at V and 7 bases at J, with 13 bases in the middle. This CDR3 has 14 residues. Germline V gene sequence: CDR1 MGHRA, CDR2 YSYEKL. The CDR3 spells CASSQDSTWREQYF. The CDR3 DNA follows: TGCGCCAGCAGCCAAGATTCGACTTGGAGGGAGCAGTACTTC.

This chain connects TRBV19 to TRBJ2-3; TRBD2 matches 7 bases. J lost 6 bases, V lost 3 bases, and 0 bases had no gene match. CDR3 length: 12 residues. CDR1 and CDR2 from the germline V gene are LNHDA and SQIVND (reference sequence). The CDR3 bases are TGTGCCAGTAGTATCGGGGGGGATACGCAGTATTTT. Translated, it gives CASSIGGDTQYF.

The chain combines TRBV7-9 with TRBJ2-7; D is perhaps TRBD2 (5 bases). CDR3 length: 14 amino acids. V dropped 5 bases and J dropped 3 bases, with 14 bases sitting between them. Germline CDR1 SEHNR, CDR2 FQNEAQ (reference sequence). The CDR3 sequence is CASSLFAAGYEQYF. CDR3 DNA: TGTGCCAGCAGCCTTTTTGCCGCGGGCTACGAGCAGTACTTC.

The chain recombines TRBV2 with TRBJ1-2; TRBD1 aligns across 11 bases. This CDR3 has 14 amino acids. V was pared by 8 bases and J by 7 bases, with 9 bases of the junction left unmatched. Germline V CDR1 and CDR2: SNHLY, FYNNEI. The CDR3 loop reads CASGGQGAVGGYTF. CDR3 in DNA: TGTGCCAGCGGCGGACAGGGGGCGGTGGGTGGCTACACCTTC. Full variable domain (rest looked up from reference TRBV2 and TRBJ1-2): EPEVTQTPSHQVTQMGQEVILRCVPISNHLYFYWYRQILGQKVEFLVSFYNNEISEKSEIFDDQFSVERPDGSNFTLKIRSTKLEDSAMYFCASGGQGAVGGYTFGSGTRLTVV.

The chain is built from TRBV12-3 or TRBV12-4 and TRBJ1-1, with D maybe TRBD1 (6 bases). The CDR3 is made up of 13 amino acids. Between the trimmed V and J ends, which lost 3 bases and 4 bases, there was a span of 9 bases. The CDR3, as DNA: TGTGCCAGCAGTTTCCAGGGGTTCACTGAAGCTTTCTTT. Protein: CASSFQGFTEAFF.

This chain uses TRBV2 with TRBJ1-4; 8 bases are a match to TRBD1. Germline CDR1 reads SNHLY; CDR2 reads FYNNEI. Trimming took 7 bases from V and 9 from J; bases not matched to a gene: 13. This CDR3 has 15 amino acids. CDR3 DNA sequence: TGTGCCAGCACGGCCCAGGGGGCTGCCTCCCAAAAACTGTTTTTT. This gives the protein CASTAQGAASQKLFF.

This chain joins TRBV3-1 (or the pseudogene TRBV3-2) and TRBJ2-5; 13 bases are a match to TRBD2. This CDR3 comprises 15 residues. V shed 3 bases, J shed 2 bases, and the junction held 0 bases outside the gene matches. Germline V lookup: CDR1 LGHDT, CDR2 YNNKEL (reference sequence). The CDR3 spells CASSQGLAGQETQYF. CDR3 sequence (DNA): TGTGCCAGCAGCCAGGGACTAGCGGGACAAGAGACCCAGTACTTC.

The J gene is TRBJ2-1, the V gene TRBV5-1, with 14 bases matching TRBD2. Germline-derived CDR1 and CDR2 are SGHRS and YFSETQ. V gave up 4 bases and J gave up 10 bases; unmatched junction bases: 7. The CDR3 is 15 residues long. CDR3 sequence reads: CASSVGLAGGPEQFF. CDR3 nucleotides: TGCGCCAGCAGCGTTGGACTAGCGGGGGGACCCGAGCAGTTCTTC.

The chain uses TRBV4-1 and TRBJ1-1, with 7 bases matching TRBD1. The CDR3 is made up of 16 amino acids. The junction had 13 bases not matched to a gene; V was cut back by 1 base and J by 8 bases. Germline V gene lookup returns CDR1 MGHRA and CDR2 YSYEKL. CDR3 nucleotide sequence: TGCGCCAGCAGCCAAGGAGGGGGCCTCCGGGCTGGAGAAGCTTTCTTT. The encoded protein is CASSQGGGLRAGEAFF.

There are many counts of this clone. This chain uses TRBV29-1 with TRBJ2-1; 12 nucleotides agree with TRBD2. With V trimmed by 4 bases and J by 6 bases, 4 bases remained unmatched. The V gene's germline CDR1 is SQVTM and CDR2 ANQGSEA. The CDR3 is made up of 14 amino acids. The CDR3 DNA is TGCAGCGTTGTTCGGACTAGCGGGACCAATGAGCAGTTCTTC. Amino acid sequence: CSVVRTSGTNEQFF.

This chain joins TRBV15 and TRBJ1-2; 7 positions match TRBD1. V dropped 0 bases and J dropped 7; count of bases not matched to a gene: 2. Germline V gene lookup returns CDR1 LNHNV and CDR2 YYDKDF (reference sequence). This CDR3 spans 13 amino acids. The DNA of the CDR3 is TGTGCCACCAGCAGAGATCAGGGGGGTGGCTACACCTTC. Translating gives CATSRDQGGGYTF.

This chain connects TRBV6-5 to TRBJ1-2, with 9 bases that match TRBD1. In germline, CDR1 is MNHEY, CDR2 SVGAGI. The CDR3 covers 15 residues. J lost 7 bases, V lost 5 bases, and 11 bases had no gene match. This CDR3 is CASSTPLDRGTGYTF. In nucleotides, the CDR3 is TGTGCCAGCAGTACCCCACTCGACAGGGGGACTGGCTACACCTTC.

This clone is a singleton in its sample. The genes are TRBV7-8 and TRBJ2-7; 9 nucleotides align to TRBD1. After removal of 5 bases from V and 2 bases from J, the junction contained 7 bases not matched to a gene. Germline V gene sequence: CDR1 SGHVS, CDR2 FQNEAQ. CDR3 length: 15 residues. CDR3 loop: CASSRDRGTPYEQYF. As DNA, the CDR3 is TGTGCCAGCAGCCGAGACAGGGGGACCCCCTACGAGCAGTACTTC.

V and J are TRBV5-1 and TRBJ1-1; TRBD1 aligns across 8 bases. The CDR3 is 13 amino acids. The V and J ends lost 0 bases and 6 bases, in that order; junction bases with no gene match: 1. The germline V gene encodes CDR1 SGHRS and CDR2 YFSETQ. The DNA of the CDR3 is TGCGCCAGCAGCTTGGGACAGGGGTCTGAAGCTTTCTTT. Amino acids: CASSLGQGSEAFF.

The rearrangement uses TRBV27 and TRBJ2-7, with 8 bases fitting TRBD2. Germline V lookup: CDR1 MNHEY, CDR2 SMNVEV (reference sequence). The J segment lost 4 bases and the V segment lost 4 bases, leaving 6 bases of the junction unmatched. The CDR3 extends over 14 amino acids. The CDR3 coding sequence is TGTGCCAGCAGTTCGGGACTAGGCTTGTACGAGCAGTACTTC. Translated: CASSSGLGLYEQYF.

This rearrangement joins TRBV5-1 to TRBJ1-4; a possible D gene is TRBD1 (6 bases). There are 14 residues in the CDR3. V lost 9 bases and J lost 0, with 12 bases in between. CDR1 and CDR2 from the germline V gene are SGHRS and YFSETQ. The CDR3 protein is CATRRGTTNEKLFF. The CDR3 nucleotides are TGCGCCACCAGAAGGGGGACAACTAATGAAAAACTGTTTTTT.

J is TRBJ2-3 and V is TRBV11-2, with TRBD2 identical over 7 bases. The CDR3 totals 12 residues. Losses at the gene ends were 5 bases for V and 6 bases for J; bases not matched to a gene: 2. The germline V gene has CDR1 SGHAT and CDR2 FQNNGV. The CDR3 region has the DNA TGTGCCAGCAGCGGACTAGTGGATACGCAGTATTTT. This sequence encodes CASSGLVDTQYF.

The J gene is TRBJ2-1, the V gene TRBV6-6; TRBD2 is a possible D gene (6 bases). This CDR3 region has 13 residues. Between the trimmed V and J ends, which lost 6 bases and 4 bases, there was a span of 10 bases. CDR1 is MNHNY and CDR2 is SVGAGI in the germline V gene (reference sequence). DNA of the CDR3: TGTGCCAGCAGGAGGGAGGCGTACAATGAGCAGTTCTTC. This translates into CASRREAYNEQFF.